This T cell receptor (beta chain) came from a study of blood T cell repertoires in COVID-19. Study summary: COVID-19 samples from acute and convalescent phases originated in the United States, Italy and Spain. T cells, B-cell-depleted T cells, or PBMCs provided the cDNA or gDNA that served as material.

Germline CDR1 reads KGHSH; CDR2 reads LQKENI. V lost 0 bases, J lost 5 bases, and 10 bases lay in between. The CDR3 totals 14 residues. In the original processing: Amplification with reference gene primers provided the estimates of nucleated cell counts. The data were produced by immunoSEQ multiplex PCR, yet TCRdb's version contains in-frame clones alone and is incomplete. V, J and clone size derive from that table, while D and trimming were established from the DNA sequence. The data hold 210,000 or so clones, with around 85% observed a single time. The source material was peripheral blood. The rearrangement links TRBV18 to TRBJ2-5, with D uncertain. The TCR originated in a man over 45 who had recovered from COVID-19. CDR3 residues: CASSPPGGSETQYF. As DNA, the CDR3 is TGTGCCAGCTCACCACCCGGTGGTTCCGAGACCCAGTACTTC.